Listed here are 19 T cell receptor beta chains from one sample, sequenced in a study of shared clonotypes between healthy human individuals (TCRdb year 2020). The library was made by the immunoSEQ multiplex PCR assay. TCRdb took this table from immuneACCESS and kept in-frame rearrangements with V and J called. Such tables lack part of the clones; where checked against another copy, unresolved V genes explain under half of the gap, and the rest is unexplained. This sample is represented by millions of clones; approximately 95% of them were singletons. The top ten clones comprise about 0.41% of the sample. Specimen: naive CD4+ T cells from PBMCs. The meaning of the sample's cell subset or site label: CD45RA+ positively selected. These receptors came from a man aged 18 to 29 in good health. Some clones in this sample may be carry-over from other donors' samples.

This chain connects TRBV7-3 to TRBJ2-1; no firm D call. The CDR3 contains 14 residues. Germline CDR1 reads SGHTA; CDR2 reads FQGTGA. V lost 6 bases, J lost 4 bases, and 13 bases lay in between. The CDR3 here is CASSIATTYNEQFF. The DNA of the CDR3 is TGTGCCAGCAGTATTGCGACAACGTACAATGAGCAGTTCTTC.

This clone was observed a single time. One junction end does not reproduce the germline sequence, and a read error may be involved. The chain links TRBV27 to TRBJ2-2; no clear D gene. The CDR3 is 13 amino acids. Germline lookup yields CDR1 MNHEY and CDR2 SMNVEV (reference sequence). The CDR3 nucleotides read TGTGCCAGCACTTTAGTGGGCACCGGGGAGCTGTTTTTT. This gives the protein CASTLVGTGELFF.

The chain joins TRBV6-5 to TRBJ2-7; tentatively, D is TRBD1 (6 bases). V gave up 2 bases and J gave up 3 bases, with 11 bases separating them. Germline V gene data show CDR1 as MNHEY and CDR2 as SVGAGI. The CDR3 length is 14 residues. CDR3 bases: TGTGCCAGCAGTTACGACAGGACCCACTACGAGCAGTACTTC. Translation: CASSYDRTHYEQYF.

V is TRBV6-6 and J is TRBJ2-7; D is possibly TRBD2 (5 bases). The CDR3 loop spans 16 amino acids. V dropped 0 bases and J dropped 7 bases, with 19 bases sitting between them. Germline CDR1 and CDR2: MNHNY and SVGAGI (reference sequence). The CDR3 is CASSYSHPDFAPEQYF. The CDR3 DNA follows: TGTGCCAGCAGTTACTCTCATCCGGACTTCGCCCCTGAGCAGTACTTC.

The chain is built from TRBV28 and TRBJ1-1; D gene uncertain. This CDR3 region has 15 residues. From germline, CDR1 is MDHEN and CDR2 SYDVKM. V lost 6 bases and J lost 1, with 15 bases in between. CDR3 in DNA: TGTGCCAGCAGGGGCGCGATAAACGGGAACACTGAAGCTTTCTTT. This sequence encodes CASRGAINGNTEAFF.

CDR3 DNA: TGTGCCAGCAGTCTCTCCGGGACTAGCGGGACTAGCCGGGAGACCCAGTACTTC. Amino acid sequence: CASSLSGTSGTSRETQYF. The rearrangement uses TRBV27 and TRBJ2-5; TRBD2 matches at 13 bases. V gave up 5 bases and J gave up 5 bases; unmatched junction bases: 14. Per germline, CDR1 MNHEY and CDR2 SMNVEV (reference sequence). This CDR3 has 18 amino acids.

As concerns this clone: The same CDR3 can be traced to other DNA sequences in this sample. The chain is built from TRBV9 and TRBJ2-5, with D unclear. CDR1 and CDR2 from the germline V gene are SGDLS and YYNGEE. V lost 0 bases and J 5 bases, leaving 14 bases between the germline ends. The CDR3 has 15 residues. CDR3 bases: TGTGCCAGCAGCGTAGGAGGCCGTTCCGGGGAGACCCAGTACTTC. Its translation is CASSVGGRSGETQYF.

This chain links TRBV6-5 with TRBJ2-5; D gene uncertain. Per germline, CDR1 MNHEY and CDR2 SVGAGI. The CDR3 consists of 12 residues. V lost 8 bases and J lost 4, with 11 bases in between. As DNA, the CDR3 is TGTGCCAGCTACGCCCGATTAGAGACCCAGTACTTC. Amino acid sequence: CASYARLETQYF.

The J gene is TRBJ1-1, the V gene TRBV7-3, with TRBD1 matching over 9 bases. CDR1 and CDR2 from the germline V gene are SGHTA and FQGTGA. Trimming at V came to 4 bases and at J to 4 bases, leaving 4 bases not matched to a gene. The CDR3 loop spans 14 amino acids. The CDR3, as DNA: TGTGCCAGCAGCTCGACAGGGGGGAGCACTGAAGCTTTCTTT. Translated: CASSSTGGSTEAFF.

The chain links TRBV27 to TRBJ2-7, with 9 bases matching TRBD1. V shed 3 bases, J shed 7 bases, and the junction held 10 bases outside the gene matches. This CDR3 has 15 amino acids. Germline values: CDR1 MNHEY, CDR2 SMNVEV (reference sequence). CDR3 sequence (DNA): TGTGCCAGCAGTTTGGGCGGACAGGGGTCGGGGGAGCAGTACTTC. This sequence encodes CASSLGGQGSGEQYF.

This clone was seen a single time. The chain uses TRBV30 and TRBJ2-4; a possible D gene is TRBD2 (6 bases). Germline CDR1 GTSNPN, CDR2 SVGIG (reference sequence). Deletions cut 5 bases from V and 7 bases from J, with 18 bases between. The CDR3 contains 14 residues. This CDR3 is CAWQTGGSGNIQYF. The CDR3, as DNA: TGTGCCTGGCAGACCGGCGGAAGCGGGAACATTCAGTACTTC.

V gene TRBV5-6 combines with J gene TRBJ2-1; 8 nucleotides agree with TRBD2. V was clipped by 3 bases and J by 5 bases; unmatched bases: 10. The CDR3 has 16 amino acids. CDR1 SGHDT and CDR2 YYEEEE come from the germline V gene. The CDR3, as DNA: TGTGCCAGCAGCTCACCGGGACTAGGGGTAAACAATGAGCAGTTCTTC. Translated, it gives CASSSPGLGVNNEQFF.

This chain links TRBV28 with TRBJ2-4; D might be TRBD1 or TRBD2, each matching 5 bases. The CDR3 has 14 amino acids. Trimming removed 6 bases from V and 8 bases from J, with 17 bases in between. Germline V CDR1 and CDR2: MDHEN, SYDVKM. The CDR3 DNA reads TGTGCCAGCAGACCACCCGGGGCGAGGGACATTCAGTACTTC. It encodes CASRPPGARDIQYF.

In its sample, this clone was seen once. The chain is built from TRBV4-2 and TRBJ2-3, with 12 bases aligning to TRBD2. CDR1 and CDR2 (germline): LGHNA, YNFKEQ. Unmatched junction bases numbered 12, after V lost 4 bases and J lost 10 bases. The CDR3 covers 16 residues. CDR3 DNA: TGTGCCAGCAGCCCAGGACTAGCGGGGCTCACAGCTGCGCAGTATTTT. Translated, it gives CASSPGLAGLTAAQYF.

The rearrangement uses TRBV6-1 and TRBJ2-1, with D uncertain. The CDR3 extends over 15 amino acids. Trimming took 2 bases from V and 2 from J, leaving 10 bases between them. Germline CDR1 reads MNHNS; CDR2 reads SASEGT. This chain's CDR3 is CASSERRVPYNEQFF. CDR3 nucleotides: TGTGCCAGCAGTGAACGAAGGGTCCCCTACAATGAGCAGTTCTTC.

Concerning this clone itself: The sample carries other DNA sequences with the same CDR3. V gene TRBV28 combines with J gene TRBJ1-5, with D hard to call. In germline, CDR1 is MDHEN, CDR2 SYDVKM. Trimming removed 2 bases from V and 6 bases from J, with 5 bases in between. This CDR3 is built from 12 residues. The CDR3: CASSLGSQPQHF. CDR3 nucleotides: TGTGCCAGCAGTTTAGGTAGTCAGCCCCAGCATTTT.

This rearrangement joins TRBV18 to TRBJ1-1; no definite D call. The germline V and J ends were trimmed by 2 bases and 0 bases, with 4 bases remaining between them. The CDR3 has 13 amino acids. In germline, CDR1 is KGHSH, CDR2 LQKENI. Here the CDR3 reads CASSPIVNTEAFF. The CDR3 DNA follows: TGTGCCAGCTCACCAATCGTGAACACTGAAGCTTTCTTT.

The chain recombines TRBV4-1 with TRBJ2-1; TRBD2 aligns across 11 bases. Unmatched junction bases numbered 4, after V lost 3 bases and J lost 6 bases. Looked up from germline, CDR1 is MGHRA and CDR2 is YSYEKL. CDR3 size: 15 residues. The CDR3 DNA follows: TGCGCCAGCAGCCAGGTAGCGGGAGGGGCCAATGAGCAGTTCTTC. Translating gives CASSQVAGGANEQFF.

The chain joins TRBV30 to TRBJ2-5; 8 positions match TRBD2. After removal of 2 bases from V and 1 base from J, the junction contained 3 bases not matched to a gene. Looked up from germline, CDR1 is GTSNPN and CDR2 is SVGIG (reference sequence). The CDR3 contains 14 residues. This CDR3 is CAWSRGLGQETQYF. The CDR3 nucleotides are TGTGCCTGGAGTCGGGGACTAGGCCAAGAGACCCAGTACTTC.